The 20 T cell receptor beta chains given below trace back to one sample, sequenced in a study of T cell responses to AZD1222 COVID-19 vaccine. Sequenced by immunoSEQ multiplex PCR; TCRdb stores in-frame clones only, minus some. The sample lists about 190,000 clones; 94% were seen once. The sample was peripheral blood, taken on day 0 of AZD1222 vaccination. These receptors were taken from an adult in good health.

The chain joins TRBV3-1 (or the pseudogene TRBV3-2) to TRBJ2-3; possibly TRBD2 for D (5 bases). V lost 6 bases to trimming and J lost 3 bases, with 19 bases between them. Germline lookup yields CDR1 LGHDT and CDR2 YNNKEL (reference sequence). This CDR3 has 16 residues. CDR3 loop: CASSPKRGPRTDTQYF. The DNA for the CDR3 is TGTGCCAGCAGTCCTAAACGAGGGCCTCGTACAGATACGCAGTATTTT.

The chain joins TRBV19 to TRBJ2-3; 12 positions agree with TRBD2. The trim removed 5 bases at V and 5 bases at J, leaving 8 bases unmatched. CDR3 length: 16 amino acids. The germline gives CDR1 LNHDA, CDR2 SQIVND (reference sequence). CDR3 residues: CASSPLASGRGDTQYF. The CDR3 nucleotides read TGTGCCAGTAGTCCTCTTGCTAGCGGGAGGGGAGATACGCAGTATTTT.

V gene TRBV24-1 combines with J gene TRBJ1-5; D unresolved. CDR1 is KGHDR and CDR2 is SFDVKD in the germline V gene. The V end was cut by 5 bases, the J end by 5 bases, with 9 bases between. CDR3 length: 13 residues. The chain's CDR3 is CATSARRYQPQHF. DNA for the CDR3: TGTGCCACCAGTGCCCGGCGATATCAGCCCCAGCATTTT.

V usage is TRBV5-6 and J usage is TRBJ2-4; D is ambiguous. Trimming took off 4 bases at V and 3 bases at J, with 17 bases between the two ends. The CDR3 extends over 16 amino acids. Germline-derived CDR1 and CDR2 are SGHDT and YYEEEE. The CDR3 is CASSQSQIVVKNIQYF. CDR3 nucleotide sequence: TGTGCCAGCAGCCAGAGCCAGATAGTTGTCAAAAACATTCAGTACTTC.

This clone was observed a single time. The chain employs TRBV28 and TRBJ1-2; unclear D gene. With 7 bases removed from V and 3 bases from J, the gap between germline ends came to 15 bases. In germline, CDR1 is MDHEN, CDR2 SYDVKM. The CDR3 is made up of 14 amino acids. Written as DNA, the CDR3 is TGTGCCAGCAACCAGAGGAACAGCCACTATGGCTACACCTTC. Protein sequence: CASNQRNSHYGYTF.

The chain joins TRBV7-8 to TRBJ2-7, with D uncertain. CDR1 is SGHVS and CDR2 is FQNEAQ in the germline V gene. The CDR3 loop spans 13 amino acids. The V end lost 5 bases, the J end lost 0 bases, and 8 bases lay between the germline ends. The CDR3: CASSTTVSYEQYF. The CDR3 nucleotides are TGTGCCAGCAGCACCACAGTCTCCTACGAGCAGTACTTC.

V gene TRBV5-4 combines with J gene TRBJ2-7, with D possibly being TRBD1 (5 bases). V was trimmed by 4 bases and J by 4 bases, leaving 12 bases between them. CDR3 length: 13 amino acids. The germline gives CDR1 SGHNT, CDR2 YYREEE (reference sequence). CDR3 nucleotides: TGTGCCAGCAGCCCGGTAGGGGATTACGAGCAGTACTTC. Amino acids: CASSPVGDYEQYF.

The J gene is TRBJ1-6, the V gene TRBV7-9, with TRBD1 matching 9 bases. Germline V gives CDR1 SEHNR, CDR2 FQNEAQ (reference sequence). This CDR3 is built from 15 residues. With V trimmed by 3 bases and J by 8 bases, 5 bases remained unmatched. CDR3 bases: TGTGCCAGCAGCTTCCACAGGGGGCCGGATTCACCCCTCCACTTT. Translated: CASSFHRGPDSPLHF.

This clone has just a few counts. The chain links TRBV28 to TRBJ2-2; 9 nucleotides match TRBD1. In germline, CDR1 is MDHEN, CDR2 SYDVKM. The CDR3 sequence is 15 residues long. J was trimmed by 6 bases and V by 5 bases; bases with no gene match: 7. The CDR3 nucleotides read TGTGCCAGCAGTGGACGGGACAGGGAGGCCGGGGAGCTGTTTTTT. It specifies CASSGRDREAGELFF.

The rearrangement links TRBV28 to TRBJ1-1; D unresolved. Trimming removed 3 bases at V and 4 bases at J, with 6 bases between. Germline CDR1 reads MDHEN; CDR2 reads SYDVKM. The CDR3 loop spans 12 amino acids. CDR3: CASSFVVTEAFF. CDR3 in DNA: TGTGCCAGCAGTTTTGTTGTCACTGAAGCTTTCTTT.

V is TRBV7-8 and J is TRBJ1-2, with TRBD1 matching over 7 bases. Germline V lookup: CDR1 SGHVS, CDR2 FQNEAQ. CDR3 length: 16 residues. The junction had 19 bases not matched to a gene; V was cut back by 7 bases and J by 8 bases. The CDR3 is CASTPHSPGDSGGYTF. CDR3 nucleotides: TGTGCCAGCACCCCCCACTCACCGGGGGACAGTGGCGGCTACACCTTC.

The rearrangement uses TRBV7-9 and TRBJ1-2; D is unresolved. This CDR3 has 13 residues. V was cut by 4 bases and J by 3 bases, with 9 bases left in between. CDR1 and CDR2 (germline): SEHNR, FQNEAQ (reference sequence). CDR3 loop: CASSSAEDYGYTF. The CDR3 DNA follows: TGTGCCAGCAGCTCGGCGGAGGACTATGGCTACACCTTC.

V gene TRBV5-5 combines with J gene TRBJ2-7, with no clear D. CDR1 SGHKS and CDR2 YYEKEE come from the germline V gene (reference sequence). The V end lost 0 bases, the J end lost 2 bases, and 9 bases lay between the germline ends. The CDR3 has 14 residues. In nucleotides, the CDR3 is TGTGCCAGCAGCTTGGTTCTTGACCCCTACGAGCAGTACTTC. This sequence encodes CASSLVLDPYEQYF. The full variable domain, completed using reference TRBV5-5 and TRBJ2-7, is DAGVTQSPTHLIKTRGQQVTLRCSPISGHKSVSWYQQVLGQGPQFIFQYYEKEERGRGNFPDRFSARQFPNYSSELNVNALLLGDSALYLCASSLVLDPYEQYFGPGTRLTVT.

The rearrangement uses TRBV10-1 and TRBJ2-1, with 10 bases identical to TRBD2. CDR1 is WNHNN, CDR2 SYGVQD, per germline (reference sequence). The CDR3 is 16 amino acids. The J segment lost 10 bases and the V segment lost 2 bases, leaving 11 bases of the junction unmatched. The CDR3: CASSEASGGLQGEQFF. In DNA form, the CDR3 reads TGCGCCAGCAGTGAGGCTAGCGGGGGACTACAGGGGGAGCAGTTCTTC.

The gene calls are TRBV29-1 and TRBJ1-4, with 10 bases fitting TRBD1. Trimming cost V 4 bases and J 4 bases; bases outside gene matches: 12. The CDR3 contains 17 residues. Germline V gene lookup returns CDR1 SQVTM and CDR2 ANQGSEA. CDR3 region: CSVGPHGTGANNEKLFF. CDR3 DNA: TGCAGCGTTGGCCCCCACGGGACAGGGGCGAATAATGAAAAACTGTTTTTT.

The chain uses TRBV2 and TRBJ2-7; 8 bases agree with TRBD1. The CDR3 consists of 14 residues. Germline-derived CDR1 and CDR2 are SNHLY and FYNNEI. With 6 bases clipped from V and 2 bases from J, the junction kept 6 bases outside the gene matches. For the CDR3, the DNA is TGTGCCAGCAGCCGGACAGGGAGAACCTACGAGCAGTACTTC. Its translation is CASSRTGRTYEQYF.

V gene TRBV7-9 combines with J gene TRBJ2-1; D may be TRBD2 (5 bases). Trimming stripped 1 base from V and 2 bases from J, with 9 bases between. Germline CDR1 SEHNR, CDR2 FQNEAQ (reference sequence). The CDR3 is 15 amino acids. CDR3 nucleotide sequence: TGTGCCAGCAGCTTAGGAGGGCGACCCTACAATGAGCAGTTCTTC. It specifies CASSLGGRPYNEQFF.

The V and J genes are TRBV5-1 and TRBJ1-6; D is ambiguous. Germline CDR1 SGHRS, CDR2 YFSETQ. The CDR3 sequence is 16 residues long. The ends were cut back, 1 base at V and 7 bases at J, with 15 bases in the middle. The CDR3, as DNA: TGCGCCAGCAGCTTGTCGGTTGGTGGAATAAATTCACCCCTCCACTTT. As protein: CASSLSVGGINSPLHF.

The chain joins TRBV6-5 to TRBJ2-1; the D gene is possibly TRBD2 (5 bases). This CDR3 is 12 amino acids long. Deletions cut 0 bases from V and 11 bases from J, with 8 bases between. Germline CDR1 MNHEY, CDR2 SVGAGI. Written as DNA, the CDR3 is TGTGCCAGCAGTTACTCGTCGGGGAAGCAGTTCTTC. Its protein is CASSYSSGKQFF.

This clone was observed a handful of times. The chain carries TRBV28 and TRBJ1-3, with D hard to call. The germline V gene encodes CDR1 MDHEN and CDR2 SYDVKM. The CDR3 spans 14 residues. With 8 bases removed from V and 4 bases from J, the gap between germline ends came to 15 bases. The CDR3 spells CASAPSGWGNTIYF. The CDR3 DNA follows: TGTGCCAGCGCCCCCAGCGGGTGGGGAAACACCATATATTTT. Full variable domain (outside the CDR3, taken from reference TRBV28 and TRBJ1-3): DVKVTQSSRYLVKRTGEKVFLECVQDMDHENMFWYRQDPGLGLRLIYFSYDVKMKEKGDIPEGYSVSREKKERFSLILESASTNQTSMYLCASAPSGWGNTIYFGEGSWLTVV.